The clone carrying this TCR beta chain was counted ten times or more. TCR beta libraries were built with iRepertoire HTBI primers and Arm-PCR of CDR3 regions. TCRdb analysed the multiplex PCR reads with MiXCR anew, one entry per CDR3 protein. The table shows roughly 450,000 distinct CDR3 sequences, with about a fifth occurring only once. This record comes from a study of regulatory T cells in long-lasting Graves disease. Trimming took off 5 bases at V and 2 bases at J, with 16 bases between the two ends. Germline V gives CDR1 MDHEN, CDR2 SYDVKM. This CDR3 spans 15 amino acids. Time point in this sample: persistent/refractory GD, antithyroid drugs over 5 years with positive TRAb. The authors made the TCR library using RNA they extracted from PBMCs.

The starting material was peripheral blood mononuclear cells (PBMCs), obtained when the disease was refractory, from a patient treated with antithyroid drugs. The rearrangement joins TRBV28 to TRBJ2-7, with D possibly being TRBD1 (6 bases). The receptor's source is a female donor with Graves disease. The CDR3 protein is CASSPPRQAPYEQYF. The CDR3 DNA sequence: TGTGCCAGCAGTCCGCCTCGACAGGCGCCCTACGAGCAGTACTTC.